The TCR beta chain under discussion was sequenced for a study of blood T cells in healthy people across ages. It was with a sample-barcoded 5' primer and a J-beta primer mix that a second PCR of roughly 7 to 12 cycles was run. MiXCR, applied by TCRdb to the 5' RACE reads, yields one record per CDR3 protein. The repertoire holds about 800,000 distinct CDR3 sequences, with roughly 25% as singletons. V lost 3 bases, J lost 0 bases, and 13 bases lay in between. CDR1 SGDLS and CDR2 YYNGEE come from the germline V gene. The CDR3 is made up of 16 amino acids. These data also formed part of another study, on T cells of mothers and their children. From that study: Maternal samples each gave over 9.5 million TCR beta CDR3 reads, and child samples several million each. Unrelated mother-child pairs always had slightly, but never significantly, lower normalized overlap than related pairs.

The TCR sequence derives from a boy younger than 18 in good health. V is TRBV9 and J is TRBJ1-3, with D possibly TRBD1 on 6 matching bases. Sample: blood. The CDR3 DNA reads TGTGCCAGCAGCGAGCCTGGGACACCCTCTGGAAACACCATATATTTT. It encodes CASSEPGTPSGNTIYF.